This T cell receptor (beta chain) was recorded in a study of metastatic and nonmetastatic thyroid tumors (TCRdb year 2020). For the study in its entirety: Repertoires were compared across peripheral blood and tumor or nodule tissue samples from malignant and benign thyroid patients. Broader findings and caveats from the paper: TCR beta diversity was reported as significantly higher in malignant tumors than in benign nodules, in both blood and tumor samples.

Inclusive of the bounding cysteine and phenylalanine, the CDR3 is 14 residues long. Only the CDR3 region is kept as DNA, spanning 42 bases read in frame from base 1. The CDR1 and CDR2 encoded by the germline V gene are SGHTA and FQGNSA. Relative to germline, V is missing 4 bases and J is missing 4 bases, with 6 bases of the junction outside any gene match. No patient had received any treatment before thyroid surgery. Using T-cell receptor beta sequencing, the researchers looked back retrospectively at clinical samples from patients, gathered between about 2011 and 2019. Library preparation used PCR. These reads were obtained on an Illumina HiSeq 4000. High-throughput sequencing was used to profile the TCR beta-chain CDR3 region of every patient. From the authors' description of their analysis: Drawing on CDR3 differences between clinicopathological groups, the researchers built a classifier meant to tell apart patients with distant-metastatic papillary thyroid cancer. The Shannon index was used to assess repertoire diversity, and the Morisita-Horn index was used to assess tumor-blood repertoire similarity. TCRdb trimmed public reads at Q25 via fastp, called clones via MiXCR and kept in-frame beta chains. The V and J calls and clone size come from TCRdb's table, not from the authors' own analysis. The sample table shows around 20,000 clones, and 11% are seen once. Jointly, the top ten make up roughly 8% of the sample.

Details on this clone: There is no known antigen for this receptor. Qualities for individual bases were not recorded, and no much larger clone is one base off.

Specimen: blood. Recombination connected TRBV7-2 to TRBJ2-7; 8 middle bases align to TRBD2. This sequence originates from a female donor with papillary thyroid cancer or a benign thyroid nodule (not recorded which). Some clones in this sample may be carry-over from other donors' samples. The nucleotide sequence is TGTGCCAGCAGCTCCCCGGGGGGGGGGTACGAGCAGTACTTC. Its translation reads: CASSSPGGGYEQYF.